A single sample gave rise to the 30 T cell receptor beta chains below, sequenced in a study of vaccination and CD4 T cells after COVID-19. These receptors have no known antigen. The Oncomine TCR Beta short-read assay generated sequence data from the DNA of cultured CD4+ T cells. From the PCR reads, TCRdb called clonotypes with MiXCR, one entry per CDR3 protein. The sample has just under 20,000 distinct CDR3 sequences, around a quarter seen once. This sample's treatment: approximately nine-day PBMC culture with coronavirus spike peptide pools or control peptides (ViraFEST assay). Sequenced material: cultured CD4+ T cells from blood. The source is a human donor with COVID-19.

This clonotype has only a few counts. The gene calls are TRBV11-2 and TRBJ2-5; 10 bases fit TRBD1. Trimming at V came to 5 bases and at J to 5 bases, leaving 8 bases not matched to a gene. CDR3 length: 15 amino acids. The V gene's germline CDR1 is SGHAT and CDR2 FQNNGV. The CDR3, as DNA: TGTGCCAGCAGCAGGAAGACAGGGGGCAGGGAGACCCAGTACTTC. It translates to CASSRKTGGRETQYF.

The rearrangement links TRBV6-2 or TRBV6-3 to TRBJ1-5, with D unresolved. V dropped 2 bases and J dropped 0 bases, with 8 bases sitting between them. The CDR3 is 15 amino acids. CDR1 and CDR2 from the germline V gene are MNHEY and SVGEGT. In DNA form, the CDR3 reads TGTGCCAGCAGTTACCAACCCCGTAGCAATCAGCCCCAGCATTTT. It is translated as CASSYQPRSNQPQHF.

This clonotype was seen a handful of times. The rearrangement uses TRBV20-1 and TRBJ1-2, with D possibly TRBD1 on 5 matching bases. This CDR3 comprises 12 residues. V lost 5 bases, J lost 4 bases, and 11 bases lay in between. Germline CDR1 reads DFQATT; CDR2 reads SNEGSKA (reference sequence). The CDR3: CSAGRDGYGYTF. DNA of the CDR3: TGCAGTGCTGGCCGGGACGGCTATGGCTACACCTTC.

This clonotype occurred a few times. The chain links TRBV7-2 to TRBJ2-1; tentatively, D is TRBD2 (6 bases). This CDR3 contains 14 residues. The V gene's germline CDR1 is SGHTA and CDR2 FQGNSA. Trimming shortened V by 5 bases and J by 7 bases, and 15 bases separated the two germline ends. CDR3 sequence reads: CASSPGTPGNEQFF. CDR3 in DNA: TGTGCCAGCAGCCCAGGGACTCCCGGAAATGAGCAGTTCTTC.

The sample holds a few counts of this clonotype. The rearrangement links TRBV4-1 to TRBJ1-6; 10 bases line up with TRBD1. Unmatched junction bases numbered 4, after V lost 4 bases and J lost 7 bases. The CDR3 is made up of 15 amino acids. CDR1 is MGHRA and CDR2 is YSYEKL in the germline V gene. The CDR3 is CASSLSGQGNSPLHF. CDR3 in DNA: TGCGCCAGCAGCCTGTCGGGACAGGGGAATTCACCCCTCCACTTT.

The J gene is TRBJ2-7, the V gene TRBV28; TRBD1 might be the D (5 bases). The CDR3 length is 15 residues. CDR1 MDHEN and CDR2 SYDVKM come from the germline V gene. V lost 6 bases and J lost 0, with 15 bases in between. The CDR3 region is CASSPPGQGSYEQYF. The CDR3 nucleotides are TGTGCCAGCAGCCCTCCAGGGCAGGGCTCCTACGAGCAGTACTTC.

The table lists this clonotype with a few counts. The chain carries TRBV5-6 and TRBJ2-7; TRBD1 might be the D (5 bases). Germline CDR1 reads SGHDT; CDR2 reads YYEEEE. V lost 4 bases to trimming and J lost 4 bases, with 12 bases between them. The CDR3 length is 13 residues. CDR3 nucleotide sequence: TGTGCCAGCAGCGAGAAGGGGATATACGAGCAGTACTTC. Translation gives CASSEKGIYEQYF.

V gene TRBV7-2 combines with J gene TRBJ2-7; no clear D. The germline CDR1 and CDR2 sequences are SGHTA and FQGNSA. V was pared by 1 base and J by 0 bases, with 7 bases between. The CDR3 loop spans 14 amino acids. The CDR3 DNA is TGTGCCAGCAGCTTAGGAGGACGCTCCTACGAGCAGTACTTC. Translation: CASSLGGRSYEQYF.

J is TRBJ1-1 and V is TRBV5-1; 8 bases fit TRBD1. Unmatched junction bases numbered 9, after V lost 7 bases and J lost 1 base. The CDR3 has 15 residues. Germline V lookup: CDR1 SGHRS, CDR2 YFSETQ. DNA for the CDR3: TGCGCCAGCTCCTTAACCGGGACAGGGAACACTGAAGCTTTCTTT. It codes for CASSLTGTGNTEAFF.

This rearrangement joins TRBV15 to TRBJ2-7; 11 nucleotides match TRBD1. The CDR3 consists of 13 residues. V dropped 7 bases and J dropped 4; count of bases not matched to a gene: 3. Germline CDR1 and CDR2: LNHNV and YYDKDF (reference sequence). The CDR3 nucleotides are TGTGCCACCACCAGGGACAGGGGGTACGAGCAGTACTTC. Its protein is CATTRDRGYEQYF.

This clonotype is classed as medium-sized. The gene calls are TRBV20-1 and TRBJ2-3, with D perhaps matching TRBD1 (6 bases). The V end was cut by 4 bases, the J end by 3 bases, with 20 bases between. Germline V gene sequence: CDR1 DFQATT, CDR2 SNEGSKA (reference sequence). CDR3 length: 16 residues. This CDR3 is CSATQGGMVVTDTQYF. CDR3 bases: TGCAGTGCTACACAGGGTGGGATGGTGGTGACAGATACGCAGTATTTT.

By sample share, this clonotype is medium-sized (0.01 to 0.1%). The V call is TRBV7-9, the J call TRBJ1-2, with 8 nucleotides matching TRBD1. The CDR3 sequence is 14 residues long. CDR1 and CDR2 (germline): SEHNR, FQNEAQ (reference sequence). The trim removed 3 bases at V and 5 bases at J, leaving 5 bases unmatched. CDR3 in DNA: TGTGCCAGCAGCTTGGCAGGGGGCGGTTATGGCTACACCTTC. Residues: CASSLAGGGYGYTF.

This clonotype was observed a few times. This chain links TRBV7-2 with TRBJ2-3; no reliable D call. Per the germline V gene, CDR1 is SGHTA and CDR2 is FQGNSA. V was pared by 5 bases and J by 2 bases, with 14 bases between. The length of the CDR3 is 15 residues. The CDR3 region has the DNA TGTGCCAGCAGCCTCCCAAGAAATCCCACAGATACGCAGTATTTT. Translation gives CASSLPRNPTDTQYF.

This clonotype is medium-sized within its sample. This rearrangement joins TRBV6-2 or TRBV6-3 to TRBJ1-5; TRBD1 agrees at 10 bases. Germline CDR1 reads MNHEY; CDR2 reads SVGEGT. V was pared by 7 bases and J by 4 bases, with 7 bases of the junction left unmatched. This CDR3 region has 15 residues. The CDR3 protein is CASMGGGQGNQPQHF. The DNA of the CDR3 is TGTGCCAGCATGGGAGGGGGACAGGGGAATCAGCCCCAGCATTTT.

A few counts support this clonotype. The V and J genes are TRBV28 and TRBJ1-5; TRBD1 is a possible D gene (5 bases). CDR1 is MDHEN, CDR2 SYDVKM, per germline. CDR3 length: 12 residues. The ends were cut back, 6 bases at V and 6 bases at J, with 9 bases in the middle. The DNA of the CDR3 is TGTGCCAGCAGCCCGGGGGTTCAGCCCCAGCATTTT. Its translation: CASSPGVQPQHF.

The rearrangement links TRBV7-8 to TRBJ2-1; 9 bases are shared with TRBD2. V dropped 3 bases and J dropped 5; count of bases not matched to a gene: 11. CDR3 size: 17 residues. CDR1 SGHVS and CDR2 FQNEAQ come from the germline V gene. The CDR3, as DNA: TGTGCCAGCAGCTTTATGGGTGCTAGCGGGGTTAACAATGAGCAGTTCTTC. It specifies CASSFMGASGVNNEQFF.

A few counts support this clonotype. The chain couples TRBV19 to TRBJ2-2; TRBD1 is a possible D gene (6 bases). This CDR3 region has 15 residues. From germline, CDR1 is LNHDA and CDR2 SQIVND (reference sequence). Trimming took 4 bases from V and 6 from J, leaving 15 bases between them. The DNA of the CDR3 is TGTGCCAGTAGTACCCACTCACAGGGTTCCGGGGAGCTGTTTTTT. Translating gives CASSTHSQGSGELFF.

The chain couples TRBV19 to TRBJ1-1, with D perhaps matching TRBD1 (5 bases). In germline, CDR1 is LNHDA, CDR2 SQIVND (reference sequence). V shed 7 bases and J shed 1 base, with 10 bases lying between them. This CDR3 is 13 amino acids long. Here the CDR3 DNA reads TGTGCCAGTAAGACCGGACAGAACACTGAAGCTTTCTTT. Encoded protein: CASKTGQNTEAFF.

V gene TRBV7-2 combines with J gene TRBJ1-6; 8 positions match TRBD1. The CDR3 covers 16 residues. Germline V gene lookup returns CDR1 SGHTA and CDR2 FQGNSA. After removal of 1 base from V and 6 bases from J, the junction contained 5 bases not matched to a gene. The CDR3 DNA is TGTGCCAGCAGCTTAGAAGCCAGGGGGCGTAATTCACCCCTCCACTTT. Amino acids: CASSLEARGRNSPLHF. Based on the CDR3 plus reference TRBV7-2 and TRBJ1-6, the full variable domain is GAGVSQSPSNKVTEKGKDVELRCDPISGHTALYWYRQSLGQGLEFLIYFQGNSAPDKSGLPSDRFSAERTGGSVSTLTIQRTQQEDSAVYLCASSLEARGRNSPLHFGNGTRLTVT.

Comments on this clonotype: One base away lies a much larger clone, so this may be a sequencing read error. CDR3 sequence (DNA): TGTGCCACCAGCAGAAACAGTAGCAATCAGCCCCAGCATTTT. Amino acids: CATSRNSSNQPQHF. The chain is built from TRBV15 and TRBJ1-5; D is unclear. The CDR3 runs to 14 residues. The V and J ends lost 2 bases and 0 bases respectively, with 5 bases between them. Germline CDR1 reads LNHNV; CDR2 reads YYDKDF (reference sequence).

The V gene is TRBV27, the J gene TRBJ1-6; 9 nucleotides match TRBD1. The CDR3 totals 16 residues. With 2 bases clipped from V and 9 bases from J, the junction kept 8 bases outside the gene matches. Per germline, CDR1 MNHEY and CDR2 SMNVEV (reference sequence). In DNA form, the CDR3 reads TGTGCCAGCAGTTTACGAGGACAGGGGATTGGTTCACCCCTCCACTTT. Protein: CASSLRGQGIGSPLHF.

This chain connects TRBV7-2 to TRBJ2-5, with 7 bases lining up with TRBD1. The germline V gene encodes CDR1 SGHTA and CDR2 FQGNSA. The CDR3 is made up of 14 amino acids. After removal of 5 bases from V and 5 bases from J, the junction contained 8 bases not matched to a gene. The CDR3, as DNA: TGTGCCAGCAGCCTACGGACAGGCCAGGAGACCCAGTACTTC. Translation gives CASSLRTGQETQYF.

Only a few counts were recorded for this clonotype. This chain connects TRBV2 to TRBJ1-4; perhaps TRBD1 as D (5 bases). V was shortened by 4 bases and J by 6 bases, with 15 bases between the two germline ends. The length of the CDR3 is 15 residues. Per germline, CDR1 SNHLY and CDR2 FYNNEI. The CDR3 DNA sequence: TGTGCCAGCAGTGTTGAGGCCGCGGGGGATGAAAAACTGTTTTTT. It yields the protein CASSVEAAGDEKLFF.

This clonotype was seen a handful of times. This chain joins TRBV27 and TRBJ2-2; the D gene is possibly TRBD2 (5 bases). This CDR3 has 13 amino acids. V was shortened by 6 bases and J by 6 bases, with 11 bases between the two germline ends. Germline CDR1 MNHEY, CDR2 SMNVEV (reference sequence). In DNA form, the CDR3 reads TGTGCCAGCAGGTGGGGAGAGTCCGGGGAGCTGTTTTTT. As protein: CASRWGESGELFF.

Note on this clonotype: A read error may account for a junction end that differs from germline. The J gene is TRBJ2-1, the V gene TRBV6-2 or TRBV6-3; D is unclear. This CDR3 has 14 amino acids. From germline, CDR1 is MNHEY and CDR2 SVGEGT. The CDR3 coding sequence is TGTGCCAGCAGCCCGGGTCAGTCCTTCAATGAGCAGTTCTTC. The encoded protein is CASSPGQSFNEQFF.

The chain has TRBV7-2 and TRBJ2-1; 9 positions match TRBD2. The CDR3 has 14 residues. The J segment lost 7 bases and the V segment lost 7 bases, leaving 8 bases of the junction unmatched. Germline V CDR1 and CDR2: SGHTA, FQGNSA. The CDR3 DNA reads TGTGCCAGCATGGCGGGGGGGTCCCTTAATGAGCAGTTCTTC. The encoded protein is CASMAGGSLNEQFF.

The table lists this clonotype with a few counts. The chain carries TRBV19 and TRBJ1-4; D is possibly TRBD1 (5 bases). Germline lookup yields CDR1 LNHDA and CDR2 SQIVND (reference sequence). The V gene lost 7 bases and the J gene lost 4 bases, with 13 bases spanning the gap. There are 14 residues in the CDR3. The CDR3 region is CASNPGTYNEKLFF. The CDR3 DNA sequence: TGTGCCAGTAACCCCGGGACCTATAATGAAAAACTGTTTTTT.

A few counts support this clonotype. This chain joins TRBV7-8 and TRBJ2-7; D unresolved. V was shortened by 5 bases and J by 8 bases, with 10 bases between the two germline ends. Germline loops: CDR1 SGHVS, CDR2 FQNEAQ. The CDR3 has 11 amino acids. As DNA, the CDR3 is TGTGCCAGCAGCCTAAGACGGCAGCAGTACTTC. Its protein is CASSLRRQQYF. Full variable domain (missing parts from reference TRBV7-8 and TRBJ2-7): GAGVSQSPRYKVAKRGQDVALRCDPISGHVSLFWYQQALGQGPEFLTYFQNEAQLDKSGLPSDRFFAERPEGSVSTLKIQRTQQEDSAVYLCASSLRRQQYFGPGTRLTVT.

This chain uses TRBV2 with TRBJ1-3; no clear D gene. Looked up from germline, CDR1 is SNHLY and CDR2 is FYNNEI. V lost 6 bases to trimming and J lost 4 bases, with 7 bases between them. The CDR3 is made up of 12 amino acids. Here the CDR3 DNA reads TGTGCCAGCAGCGCACAAGGAAACACCATATATTTT. As protein: CASSAQGNTIYF.

There are a few counts of this clonotype. The gene calls are TRBV10-3 and TRBJ1-3; D may be TRBD1 (5 bases). V shed 4 bases and J shed 10 bases, with 14 bases lying between them. CDR3 size: 13 residues. Germline values: CDR1 ENHRY, CDR2 SYGVKD. In nucleotides, the CDR3 is TGTGCCATCAGTGGGGGCCCCGGGACTACCATATATTTT. Encoded protein: CAISGGPGTTIYF.